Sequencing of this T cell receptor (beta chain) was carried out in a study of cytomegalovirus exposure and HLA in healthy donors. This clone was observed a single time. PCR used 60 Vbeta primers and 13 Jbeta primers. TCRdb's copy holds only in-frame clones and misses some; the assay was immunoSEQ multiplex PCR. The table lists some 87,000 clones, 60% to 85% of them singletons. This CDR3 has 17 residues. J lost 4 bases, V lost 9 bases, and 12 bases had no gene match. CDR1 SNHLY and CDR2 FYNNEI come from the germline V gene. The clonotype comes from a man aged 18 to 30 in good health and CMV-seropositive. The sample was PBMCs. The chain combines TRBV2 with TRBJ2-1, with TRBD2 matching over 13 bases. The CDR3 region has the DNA TGTGCCAGTCCCGGGACTAGCGGGGATGTTAGGTACAATGAGCAGTTCTTC. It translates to CASPGTSGDVRYNEQFF.